The present entry profiles one T cell receptor (beta chain) with its context. Produced via immunoSEQ multiplex PCR; TCRdb's table is partial and in-frame only. The sample lists about 120,000 clones, about 74% seen once, with about 6.8% in the top ten. CDR3 length equals 12 residues. Germline CDR1 and CDR2: MGHDK and SYGVNS. The V gene end was trimmed by 10 bases and the J gene end by 6 bases; junction bases not matched to a gene: 3. The data stem from a study of blood T cell repertoires in COVID-19. J is TRBJ1-4 and V is TRBV25-1; 9 bases map to TRBD1. The TCR was taken from a man aged 70-80 years with acute or convalescent COVID-19. Sequencing used peripheral blood. The CDR3 loop reads CANTGGYEKLFF. DNA of the CDR3: TGTGCCAACACAGGGGGCTATGAAAAACTGTTTTTT.